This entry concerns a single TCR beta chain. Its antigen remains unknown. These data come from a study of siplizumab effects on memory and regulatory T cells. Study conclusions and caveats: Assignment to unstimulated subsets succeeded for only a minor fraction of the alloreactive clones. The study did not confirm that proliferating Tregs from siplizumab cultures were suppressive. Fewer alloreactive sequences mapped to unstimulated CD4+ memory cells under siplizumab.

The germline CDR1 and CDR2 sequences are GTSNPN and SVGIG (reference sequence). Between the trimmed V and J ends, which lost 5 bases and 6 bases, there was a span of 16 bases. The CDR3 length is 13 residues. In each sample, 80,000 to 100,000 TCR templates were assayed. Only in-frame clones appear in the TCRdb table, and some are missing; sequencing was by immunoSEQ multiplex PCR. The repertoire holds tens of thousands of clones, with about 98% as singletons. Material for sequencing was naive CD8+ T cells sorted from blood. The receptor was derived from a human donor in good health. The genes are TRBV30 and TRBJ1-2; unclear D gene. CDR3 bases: TGTGCCTGGTCGGGAAGAGTTTTGGATGGCTACACCTTC. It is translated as CAWSGRVLDGYTF.